The entry that follows covers one TCR beta chain sequence. The sample belongs to a study of blood T cells in healthy people across ages. Sample-barcoded 5' priming and a J-beta primer mix drove a second PCR of about 7 to 11 cycles. TCRdb re-called the 5' RACE reads with MiXCR, one entry per CDR3 protein. The sample gives hundreds of thousands of distinct CDR3 sequences, about 61% of which show up once; roughly 26% is in the top ten. Germline loops: CDR1 SGHTA, CDR2 FQGNSA. CDR3 size: 12 residues. Sequenced: blood. V and J are TRBV7-2 and TRBJ2-4; possibly TRBD2 for D (5 bases). The J call may be in error: the DNA end matches TRBJ2-7 better. The clonotype comes from a man aged 40-50 years in good health. Written as DNA, the CDR3 is TGTGCCAGCAGCCCGGGGTACTACGAGCAGTACTTC. Its protein is CASSPGYYEQYF.